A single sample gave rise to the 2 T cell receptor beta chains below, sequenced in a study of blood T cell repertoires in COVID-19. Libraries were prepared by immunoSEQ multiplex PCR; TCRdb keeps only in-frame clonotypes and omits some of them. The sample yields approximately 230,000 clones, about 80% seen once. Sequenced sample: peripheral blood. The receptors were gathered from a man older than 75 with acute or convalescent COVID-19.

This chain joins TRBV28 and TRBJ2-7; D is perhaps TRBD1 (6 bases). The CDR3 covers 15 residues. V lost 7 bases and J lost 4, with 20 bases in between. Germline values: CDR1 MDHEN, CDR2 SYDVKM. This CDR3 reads CASTLDGPRGYEQYF. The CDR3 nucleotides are TGTGCCAGCACCCTTGACGGCCCTAGGGGGTACGAGCAGTACTTC.

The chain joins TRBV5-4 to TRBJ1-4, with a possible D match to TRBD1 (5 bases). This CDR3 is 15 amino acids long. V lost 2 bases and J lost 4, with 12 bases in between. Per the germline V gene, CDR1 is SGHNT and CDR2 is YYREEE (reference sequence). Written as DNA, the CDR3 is TGTGCCAGCAGCTTTGACGGGGGAGGTAATGAAAAACTGTTTTTT. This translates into CASSFDGGGNEKLFF.